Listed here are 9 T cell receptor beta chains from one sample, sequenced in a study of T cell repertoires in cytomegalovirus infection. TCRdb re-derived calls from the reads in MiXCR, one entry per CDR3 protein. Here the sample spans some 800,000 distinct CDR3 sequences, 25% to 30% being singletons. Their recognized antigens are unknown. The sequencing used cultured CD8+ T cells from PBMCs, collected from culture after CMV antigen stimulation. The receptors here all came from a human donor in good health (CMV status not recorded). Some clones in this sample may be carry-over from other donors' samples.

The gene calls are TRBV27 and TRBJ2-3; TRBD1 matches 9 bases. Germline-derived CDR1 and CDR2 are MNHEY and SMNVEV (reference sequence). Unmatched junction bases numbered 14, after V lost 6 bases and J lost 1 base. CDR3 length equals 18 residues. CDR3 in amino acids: CASRRRGPGTGRTDTQYF. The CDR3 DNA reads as TGTGCCAGCAGACGGAGGGGACCGGGGACAGGGCGCACAGATACGCAGTATTTT.

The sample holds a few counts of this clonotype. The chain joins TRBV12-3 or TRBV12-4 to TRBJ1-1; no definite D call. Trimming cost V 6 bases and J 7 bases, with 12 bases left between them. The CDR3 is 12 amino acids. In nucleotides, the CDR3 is TGTGCCAGCAGCCCTGTGGAGGTTGAAGCTTTCTTT. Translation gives CASSPVEVEAFF.

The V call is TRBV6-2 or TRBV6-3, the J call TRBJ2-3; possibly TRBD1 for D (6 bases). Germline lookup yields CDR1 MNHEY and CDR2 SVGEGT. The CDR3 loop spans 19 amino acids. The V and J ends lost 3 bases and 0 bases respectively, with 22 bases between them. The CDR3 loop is CASSYRSGDTLLSTDTQYF. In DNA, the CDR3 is TGTGCCAGCAGTTATCGCTCTGGGGACACACTACTCAGCACAGATACGCAGTATTTT.

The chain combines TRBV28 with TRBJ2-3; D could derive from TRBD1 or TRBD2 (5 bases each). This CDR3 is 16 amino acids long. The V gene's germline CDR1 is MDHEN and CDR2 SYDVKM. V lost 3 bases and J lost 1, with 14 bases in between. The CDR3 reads CASSFALLGGTDTQYF. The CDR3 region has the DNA TGTGCCAGCAGTTTCGCCCTGCTGGGGGGCACAGATACGCAGTATTTT.

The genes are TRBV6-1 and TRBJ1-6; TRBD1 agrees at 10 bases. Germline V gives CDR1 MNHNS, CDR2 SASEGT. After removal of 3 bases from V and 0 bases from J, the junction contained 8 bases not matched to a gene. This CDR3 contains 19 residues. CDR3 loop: CASSEAGQGYSSYNSPLHF. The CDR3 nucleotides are TGTGCCAGCAGTGAGGCGGGACAGGGGTATAGCTCCTATAATTCACCCCTCCACTTT.

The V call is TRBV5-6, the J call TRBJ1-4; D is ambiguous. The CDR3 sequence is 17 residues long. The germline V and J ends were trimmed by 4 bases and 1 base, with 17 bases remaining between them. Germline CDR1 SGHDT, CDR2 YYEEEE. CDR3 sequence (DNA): TGTGCCAGCAGCCCGAACTTGGGTGGTGGAACTAATGAAAAACTGTTTTTT. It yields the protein CASSPNLGGGTNEKLFF.

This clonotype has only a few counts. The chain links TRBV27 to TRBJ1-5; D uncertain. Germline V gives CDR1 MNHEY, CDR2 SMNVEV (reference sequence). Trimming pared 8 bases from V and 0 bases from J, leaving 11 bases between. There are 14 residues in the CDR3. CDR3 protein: CASRTVDSNQPQHF. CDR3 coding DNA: TGTGCCAGCCGCACAGTGGATAGCAATCAGCCCCAGCATTTT.

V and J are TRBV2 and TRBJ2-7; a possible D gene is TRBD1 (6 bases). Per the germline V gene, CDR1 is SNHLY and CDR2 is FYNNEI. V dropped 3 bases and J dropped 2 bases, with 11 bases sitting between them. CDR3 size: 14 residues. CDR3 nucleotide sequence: TGTGCCAGCAGTGAGGGGACATATACCTACGAGCAGTACTTC. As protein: CASSEGTYTYEQYF.

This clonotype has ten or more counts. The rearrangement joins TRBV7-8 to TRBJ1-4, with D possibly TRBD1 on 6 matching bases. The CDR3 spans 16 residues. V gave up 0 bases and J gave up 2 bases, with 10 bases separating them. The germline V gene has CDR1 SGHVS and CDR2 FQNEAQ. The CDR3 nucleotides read TGTGCCAGCAGCTTAGCGCGGACAGCCACTAATGAAAAACTGTTTTTT. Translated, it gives CASSLARTATNEKLFF.